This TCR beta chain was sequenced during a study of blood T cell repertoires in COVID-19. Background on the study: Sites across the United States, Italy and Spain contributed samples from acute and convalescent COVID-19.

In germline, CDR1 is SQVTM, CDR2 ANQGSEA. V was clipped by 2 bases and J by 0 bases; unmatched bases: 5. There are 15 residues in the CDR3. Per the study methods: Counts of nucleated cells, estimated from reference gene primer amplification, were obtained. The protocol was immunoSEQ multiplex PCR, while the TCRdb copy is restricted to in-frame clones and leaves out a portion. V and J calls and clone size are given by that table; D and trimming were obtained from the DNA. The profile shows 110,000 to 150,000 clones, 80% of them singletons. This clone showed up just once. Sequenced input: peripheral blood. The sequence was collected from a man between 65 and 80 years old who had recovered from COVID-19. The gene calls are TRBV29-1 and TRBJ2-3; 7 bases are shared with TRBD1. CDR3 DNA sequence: TGCAGCGTTGAACTCCGGGACAGCAGCACAGATACGCAGTATTTT. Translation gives CSVELRDSSTDTQYF.